The rows below give T cell receptor beta chains drawn from one sample of a study of siplizumab effects on memory and regulatory T cells. Sequenced by immunoSEQ multiplex PCR; TCRdb stores in-frame clones only, minus some. The table shows several thousand clones, with 45% to 50% occurring only once. These receptors lack a known antigen. Material: CFSE-low (dividing) CD8+ T cells sorted from an allogeneic mixed lymphocyte reaction. The receptors were sampled from a human donor in good health; the cells came from an allogeneic mixed lymphocyte reaction. Some clones in this sample may be carry-over from other donors' samples. The CDR3 runs from the conserved cysteine through the conserved F or W. The order of the fields is V gene, J gene, clone size, D gene, CDR3 DNA, CDR3 protein. A D gene is named only where the DNA matches it firmly. Rows give clone size only sometimes, using once, few, many, or a class for an expanded clone.

V: TRBV5-4
J: TRBJ2-7
size: .
D: .
DNA: TGTGCCAGCAGACCCTCAAGCTCCTACGAGCAGTACTTC
CDR3: CASRPSSSYEQYF

V: TRBV2
J: TRBJ2-2
size: once
D: .
DNA: TGTGCCAGCAGTGTTTGGGTGGGCACCGGGGAGCTGTTTTTT
CDR3: CASSVWVGTGELFF

V: TRBV27
J: TRBJ2-7
size: .
D: .
DNA: TGTGCCAGCAGTTTATCTTTGGGGGCGAGGTCCTACGAGCAGTACTTC
CDR3: CASSLSLGARSYEQYF

V: TRBV28
J: TRBJ2-5
size: few
D: .
DNA: TGTGCCAGCAGTTTTGCCCTCCGGCAGACGTACCAAGAGACCCAGTACTTC
CDR3: CASSFALRQTYQETQYF

V: TRBV6-1
J: TRBJ2-7
size: .
D: TRBD1
DNA: TGTGCCAGCAGCGATGGGACAGGGGGTTACGAGCAGTACTTC
CDR3: CASSDGTGGYEQYF

V: TRBV10-2
J: TRBJ2-5
size: .
D: .
DNA: TGCGCCAGCAGTGAGGGACCTCAGGGCCAGGAGACCCAGTACTTC
CDR3: CASSEGPQGQETQYF

V: TRBV4-1
J: TRBJ2-7
size: .
D: TRBD2
DNA: TGCGCCAGCAGCCAAGTAGGCAGCGGGGCCACCTACGAGCAGTACTTC
CDR3: CASSQVGSGATYEQYF

V: TRBV10-1
J: TRBJ2-7
size: medium-sized
D: .
DNA: TGCGCCAGCAGTTCTGGGGGAGGCTACGAGCAGTACTTC
CDR3: CASSSGGGYEQYF

V: TRBV7-7
J: TRBJ2-2
size: .
D: .
DNA: TGTGCTAGCAGCCCTGACCCGAGCGACACCGGGGAGCTGTTTTTT
CDR3: CASSPDPSDTGELFF

V: TRBV19
J: TRBJ2-5
size: .
D: .
DNA: TGTGCCAGTAGTTTACTTGGGGGAGTAACTAAAGAGACCCAGTACTTC
CDR3: CASSLLGGVTKETQYF

V: TRBV14
J: TRBJ1-1
size: .
D: .
DNA: TGTGCCAGCAGCCAAGTTGCGGGCCCGGGTTTTGAAGCTTTCTTT
CDR3: CASSQVAGPGFEAFF

V: TRBV28
J: TRBJ2-7
size: few
D: TRBD1
DNA: TGTGCCAGCAGCCTGGGCCCCGGGACAGGGGCATACGAGCAGTACTTC
CDR3: CASSLGPGTGAYEQYF

V: TRBV20-1
J: TRBJ2-1
size: .
D: .
DNA: TGCAGTGCTGGGTACAATGAGCAGTTCTTC
CDR3: CSAGYNEQFF

V: TRBV28
J: TRBJ2-1
size: once
D: .
DNA: TGTGCCAGCAGTTTACCGGGACTCGCTAGCTCCTACAATGAGCAGTTCTTC
CDR3: CASSLPGLASSYNEQFF

V: TRBV11-2
J: TRBJ2-3
size: few
D: .
DNA: TGTGCCAGCAGCTCAGCGTTGTCAGATACGCAGTATTTT
CDR3: CASSSALSDTQYF

V: TRBV11-2
J: TRBJ2-4
size: .
D: TRBD2
DNA: TGTGCCAGCAGCCCAGGGGGACTAGCGGGCCTAGCCAAAAACATTCAGTACTTC
CDR3: CASSPGGLAGLAKNIQYF

V: TRBV6-5
J: TRBJ2-4
size: few
D: .
DNA: TGTGCCAGCAGTTGGGACGGGAAAAACATTCAGTACTTC
CDR3: CASSWDGKNIQYF

V: TRBV5-1
J: TRBJ1-2
size: .
D: .
DNA: TGCGCCAGCAGCTTGGAAGGCTATGGCTACACCTTC
CDR3: CASSLEGYGYTF

V: TRBV27
J: TRBJ1-5
size: .
D: .
DNA: TGTGCCAGCAGTCTCTTGGGGGGTAATAGCAATCAGCCCCAGCATTTT
CDR3: CASSLLGGNSNQPQHF

V: TRBV5-6
J: TRBJ2-7
size: few
D: TRBD2
DNA: TGTGCCACTGTATGGGTTGTAGCGGGAGTGGGCGAGCAGTACTTC
CDR3: CATVWVVAGVGEQYF